This T cell receptor (beta chain) came from a study of T cells in Graves' hyperthyroidism and ophthalmopathy. In the study overall: Sampling of peripheral blood happened at initial diagnosis, prior to any treatment. Whole-study results and caveats: Most thyroid clonotypes with frequency above 0.001 were detected in blood.

This clonotype was detected ten times or more. The antigen is not known. Germline-derived CDR1 and CDR2 are KGHSH and LQKENI. The CDR3 consists of 14 residues. V lost 4 bases and J lost 6; bases outside the gene matches: 5. RNA transcripts gave rise to amplified TCR beta CDR3 regions. TCR CDR3 regions were first amplified by RT-PCR with HTBI primers. MiXCR, applied by TCRdb to the multiplex PCR reads, yields one record per CDR3 protein. The sample holds roughly 400,000 distinct CDR3 sequences, over 11% seen once. This chain joins TRBV18 and TRBJ1-4; 7 bases match TRBD1. The sequence was obtained from a middle-aged man with Graves' ophthalmopathy. Sequencing was carried out using blood. The CDR3: CASSREGADEKLFF. CDR3 in DNA: TGTGCCAGCTCACGAGAGGGGGCGGATGAAAAACTGTTTTTT.